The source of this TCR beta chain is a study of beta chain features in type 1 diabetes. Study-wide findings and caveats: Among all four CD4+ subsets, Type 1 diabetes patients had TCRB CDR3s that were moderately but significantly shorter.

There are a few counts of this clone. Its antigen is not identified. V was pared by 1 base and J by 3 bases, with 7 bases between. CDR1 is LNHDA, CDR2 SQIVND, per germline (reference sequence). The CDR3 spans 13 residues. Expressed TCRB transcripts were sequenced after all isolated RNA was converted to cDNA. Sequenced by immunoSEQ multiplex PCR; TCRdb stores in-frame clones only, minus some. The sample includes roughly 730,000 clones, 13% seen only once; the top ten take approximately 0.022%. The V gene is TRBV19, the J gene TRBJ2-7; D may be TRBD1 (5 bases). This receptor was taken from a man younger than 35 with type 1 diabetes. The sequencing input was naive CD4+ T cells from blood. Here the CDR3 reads CASSIGQYYEQYF. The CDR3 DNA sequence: TGTGCCAGTAGTATAGGACAGTACTACGAGCAGTACTTC.